The source of this TCR beta chain is a study of T cell changes during pregnancy in multiple sclerosis. The repertoire was sequenced with immunoSEQ multiplex PCR; TCRdb's copy has only in-frame clones and lacks some. This sample has 90,000 to 120,000 clones, with around 92% found just once. CDR3 length equals 19 residues. CDR1 is SNHLY and CDR2 is FYNNEI in the germline V gene. V shed 7 bases and J 6 bases; nucleotides not matched to a gene: 15. This sequence joins TRBV2 and TRBJ2-1; 16 bases are a match to TRBD2. The sequenced sample was peripheral blood, obtained in the third trimester of pregnancy. This clonotype originated in a female donor in good health, enrolled as a control in a pregnancy study. CDR3 protein: CASTLSMGTSGGASNEQFF. CDR3 DNA sequence: TGTGCCAGCACCCTAAGTATGGGGACTAGCGGGGGGGCTTCCAATGAGCAGTTCTTC.